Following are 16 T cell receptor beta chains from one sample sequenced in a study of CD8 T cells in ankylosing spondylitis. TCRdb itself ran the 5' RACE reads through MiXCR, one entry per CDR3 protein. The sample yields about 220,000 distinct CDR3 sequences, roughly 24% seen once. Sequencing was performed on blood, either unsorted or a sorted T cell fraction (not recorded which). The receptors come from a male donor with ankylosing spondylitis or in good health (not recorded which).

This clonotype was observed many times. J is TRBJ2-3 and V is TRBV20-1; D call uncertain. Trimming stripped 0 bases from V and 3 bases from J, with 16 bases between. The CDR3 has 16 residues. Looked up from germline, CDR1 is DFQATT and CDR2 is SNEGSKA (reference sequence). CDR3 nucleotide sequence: TGCAGTGCTAGAGATCACGTACTACACCGGACAGATACGCAGTATTTT. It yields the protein CSARDHVLHRTDTQYF.

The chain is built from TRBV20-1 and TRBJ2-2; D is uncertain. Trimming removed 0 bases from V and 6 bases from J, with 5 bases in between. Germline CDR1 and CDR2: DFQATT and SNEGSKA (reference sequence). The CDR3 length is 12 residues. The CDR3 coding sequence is TGCAGTGCTAGAGAAGTCCCCGGGGAGCTGTTTTTT. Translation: CSAREVPGELFF.

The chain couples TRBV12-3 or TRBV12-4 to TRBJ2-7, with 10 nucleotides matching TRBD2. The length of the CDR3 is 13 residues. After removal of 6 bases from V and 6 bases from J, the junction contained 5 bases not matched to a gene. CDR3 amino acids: CASSLAGALEQYF. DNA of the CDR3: TGTGCCAGCAGCCTAGCGGGAGCTCTCGAGCAGTACTTC.

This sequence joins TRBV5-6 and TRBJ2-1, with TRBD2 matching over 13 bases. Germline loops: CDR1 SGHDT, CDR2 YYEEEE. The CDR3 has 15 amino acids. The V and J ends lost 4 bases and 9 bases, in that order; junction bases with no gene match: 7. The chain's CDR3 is CASSAGLAGAIEQFF. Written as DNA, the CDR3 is TGTGCCAGCAGCGCCGGACTAGCGGGAGCAATTGAGCAGTTCTTC.

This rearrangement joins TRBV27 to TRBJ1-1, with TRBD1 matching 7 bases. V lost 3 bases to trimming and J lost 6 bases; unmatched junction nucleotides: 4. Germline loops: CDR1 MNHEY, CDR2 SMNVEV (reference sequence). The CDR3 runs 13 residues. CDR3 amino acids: CASSFTGVAEAFF. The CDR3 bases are TGTGCCAGCAGTTTCACAGGGGTCGCTGAAGCTTTCTTT.

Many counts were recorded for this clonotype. CDR3 protein: CASSQVSSGITGELFF. In DNA form, the CDR3 reads TGCGCCAGCAGCCAAGTCTCTAGCGGGATCACCGGGGAGCTGTTTTTT. This chain connects TRBV4-1 to TRBJ2-2; 9 nucleotides align to TRBD2. After removal of 1 base from V and 4 bases from J, the junction contained 4 bases not matched to a gene. Germline V gene sequence: CDR1 MGHRA, CDR2 YSYEKL. CDR3 size: 16 residues.

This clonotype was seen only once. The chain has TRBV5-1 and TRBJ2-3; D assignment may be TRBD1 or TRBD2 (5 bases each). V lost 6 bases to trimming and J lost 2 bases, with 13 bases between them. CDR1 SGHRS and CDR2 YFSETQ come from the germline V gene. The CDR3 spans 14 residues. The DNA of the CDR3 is TGCGCCAGCAACGAGGGGACCTACACAGATACGCAGTATTTT. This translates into CASNEGTYTDTQYF.

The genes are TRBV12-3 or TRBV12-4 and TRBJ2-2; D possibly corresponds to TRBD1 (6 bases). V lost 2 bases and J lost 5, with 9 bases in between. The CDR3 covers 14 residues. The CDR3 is CASSLNQGTGELFF. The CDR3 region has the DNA TGTGCCAGCAGTTTAAACCAGGGGACCGGGGAGCTGTTTTTT.

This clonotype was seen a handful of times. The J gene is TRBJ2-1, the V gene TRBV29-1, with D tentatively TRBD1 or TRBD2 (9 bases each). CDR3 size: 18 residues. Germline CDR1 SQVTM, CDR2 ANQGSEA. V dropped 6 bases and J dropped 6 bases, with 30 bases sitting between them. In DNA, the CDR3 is TGCAGCGTGGCTCGATACAGGGGGCTCCGGACTAGCGTCAATGAGCAGTTCTTC. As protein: CSVARYRGLRTSVNEQFF.

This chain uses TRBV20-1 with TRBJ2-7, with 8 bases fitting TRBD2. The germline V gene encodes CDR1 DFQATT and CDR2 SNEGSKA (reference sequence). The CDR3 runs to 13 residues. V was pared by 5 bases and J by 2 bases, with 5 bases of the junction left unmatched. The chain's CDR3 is CSAESGRAYEQYF. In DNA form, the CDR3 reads TGCAGTGCTGAGAGCGGGAGAGCCTACGAGCAGTACTTC.

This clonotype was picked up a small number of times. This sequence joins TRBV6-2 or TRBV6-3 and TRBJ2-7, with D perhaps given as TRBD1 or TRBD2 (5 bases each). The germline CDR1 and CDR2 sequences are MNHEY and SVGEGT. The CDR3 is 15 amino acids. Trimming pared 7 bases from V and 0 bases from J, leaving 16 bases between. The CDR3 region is CASTGRRTHSYEQYF. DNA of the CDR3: TGTGCCAGCACTGGGCGGAGGACACACTCCTACGAGCAGTACTTC.

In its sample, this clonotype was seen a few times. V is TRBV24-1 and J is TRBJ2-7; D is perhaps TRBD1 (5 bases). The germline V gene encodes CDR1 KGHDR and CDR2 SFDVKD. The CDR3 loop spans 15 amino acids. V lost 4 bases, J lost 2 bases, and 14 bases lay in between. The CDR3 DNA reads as TGTGCCACCAGTGACACCCATAAGGGGACCTACGAGCAGTACTTC. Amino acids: CATSDTHKGTYEQYF.

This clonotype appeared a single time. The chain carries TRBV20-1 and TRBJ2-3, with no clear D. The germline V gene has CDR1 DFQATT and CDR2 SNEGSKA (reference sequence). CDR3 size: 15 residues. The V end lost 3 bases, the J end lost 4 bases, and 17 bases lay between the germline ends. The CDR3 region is CSARPGPEVADTQYF. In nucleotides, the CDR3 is TGCAGTGCTAGGCCGGGTCCCGAAGTGGCAGATACGCAGTATTTT.

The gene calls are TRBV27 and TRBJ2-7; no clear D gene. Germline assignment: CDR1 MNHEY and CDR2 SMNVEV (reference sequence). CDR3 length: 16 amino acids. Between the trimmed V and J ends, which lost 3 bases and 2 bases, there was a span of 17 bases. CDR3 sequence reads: CASSFSFGLGAYEQYF. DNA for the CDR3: TGTGCCAGCAGTTTCTCGTTCGGGCTAGGAGCCTACGAGCAGTACTTC.

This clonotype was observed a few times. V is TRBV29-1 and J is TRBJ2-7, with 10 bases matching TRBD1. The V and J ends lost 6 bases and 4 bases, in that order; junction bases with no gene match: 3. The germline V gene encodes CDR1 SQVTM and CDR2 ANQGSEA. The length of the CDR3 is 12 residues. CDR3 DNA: TGCAGCGTCAGGACAGGGGGGTACGAGCAGTACTTC. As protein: CSVRTGGYEQYF.

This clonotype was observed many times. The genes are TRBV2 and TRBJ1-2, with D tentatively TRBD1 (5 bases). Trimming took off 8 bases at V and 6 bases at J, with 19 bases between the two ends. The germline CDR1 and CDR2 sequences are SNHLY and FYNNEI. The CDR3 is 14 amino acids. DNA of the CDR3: TGTGCCAGCCGGTTGTCTTGGGGGGTTGATGGCTACACCTTC. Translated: CASRLSWGVDGYTF.